The present T cell receptor (beta chain) was sequenced within a study of T-cell reconstitution after alpha-beta-depleted transplantation in children. Unique molecular identifiers tagged the TCRbeta library. TCRdb reanalysed the PCR reads using MiXCR and keeps one entry per CDR3 protein. The sample has approximately 630,000 distinct CDR3 sequences, roughly 14% seen once. The germline V gene has CDR1 DFQATT and CDR2 SNEGSKA (reference sequence). This CDR3 comprises 17 residues. Worth noting for this clonotype: A junction boundary mismatches the germline segment, possibly from a read error.

This TCR was sampled from a girl aged 2 to 10 with congenital amegakaryocytic thrombocytopenia, due to receive a stem cell transplant. The V gene is TRBV20-1, the J gene TRBJ1-1; 9 nucleotides line up with TRBD1. The input for sequencing was PBMCs, taken before TCRalphabeta/CD19-depleted stem cell transplant. CDR3: CSARESTGGIRKTEAFF. The CDR3 DNA follows: TGCAGTGCTCGAGAGTCGACAGGGGGAATCCGGAAAACTGAAGCTTTCTTT.